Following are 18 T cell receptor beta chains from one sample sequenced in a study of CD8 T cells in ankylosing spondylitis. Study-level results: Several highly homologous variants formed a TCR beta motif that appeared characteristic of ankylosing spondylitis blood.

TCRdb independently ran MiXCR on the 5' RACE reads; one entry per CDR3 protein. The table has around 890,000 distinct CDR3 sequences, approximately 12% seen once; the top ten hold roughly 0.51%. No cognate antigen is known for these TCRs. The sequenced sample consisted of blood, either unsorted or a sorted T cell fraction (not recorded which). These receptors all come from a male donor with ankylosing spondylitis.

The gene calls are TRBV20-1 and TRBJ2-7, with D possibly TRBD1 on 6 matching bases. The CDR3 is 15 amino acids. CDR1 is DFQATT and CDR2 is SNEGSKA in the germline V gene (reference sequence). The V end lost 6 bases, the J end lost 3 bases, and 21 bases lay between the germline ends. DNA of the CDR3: TGCAGTGCCCAACCCTCAACAGGGCCCAACTACGAGCAGTACTTC. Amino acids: CSAQPSTGPNYEQYF.

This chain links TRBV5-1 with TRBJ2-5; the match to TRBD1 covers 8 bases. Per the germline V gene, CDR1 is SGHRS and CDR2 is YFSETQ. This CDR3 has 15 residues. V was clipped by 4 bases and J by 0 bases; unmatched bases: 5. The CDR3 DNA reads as TGCGCCAGCAGCCCGGACAGGGACTACCAAGAGACCCAGTACTTC. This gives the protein CASSPDRDYQETQYF.

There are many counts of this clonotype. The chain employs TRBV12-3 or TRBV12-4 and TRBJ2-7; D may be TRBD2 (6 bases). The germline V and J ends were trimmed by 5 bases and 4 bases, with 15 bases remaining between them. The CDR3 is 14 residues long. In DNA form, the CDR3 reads TGTGCCAGCAGTGCCTTGGGGGGTCGGTACGAGCAGTACTTC. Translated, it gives CASSALGGRYEQYF.

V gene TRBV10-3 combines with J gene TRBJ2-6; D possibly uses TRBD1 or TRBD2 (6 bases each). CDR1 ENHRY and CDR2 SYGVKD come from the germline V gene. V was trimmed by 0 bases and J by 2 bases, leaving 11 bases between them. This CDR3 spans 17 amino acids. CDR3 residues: CAISESRGAAGANVLTF. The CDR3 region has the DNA TGTGCCATCAGTGAGTCGAGGGGGGCCGCTGGGGCCAACGTCCTGACTTTC.

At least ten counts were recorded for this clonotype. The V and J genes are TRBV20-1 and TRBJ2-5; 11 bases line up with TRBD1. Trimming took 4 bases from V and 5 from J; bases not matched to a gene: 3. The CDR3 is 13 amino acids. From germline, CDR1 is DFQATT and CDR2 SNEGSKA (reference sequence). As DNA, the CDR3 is TGCAGTGCTACGGACAGGGGGCGTGAGACCCAGTACTTC. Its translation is CSATDRGRETQYF.

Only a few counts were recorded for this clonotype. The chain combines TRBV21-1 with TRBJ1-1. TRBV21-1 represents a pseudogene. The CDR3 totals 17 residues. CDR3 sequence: CASSKAPQGRRNTEAFF. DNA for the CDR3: TGTGCCAGCAGCAAAGCGCCTCAGGGAAGGCGGAACACTGAAGCTTTCTTT.

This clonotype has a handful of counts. CDR3 region: CAIRKGVPYEQYF. DNA of the CDR3: TGTGCCATCAGGAAGGGGGTGCCCTACGAGCAGTACTTC. The V and J genes are TRBV10-3 and TRBJ2-7, with D possibly being TRBD1 (6 bases). The CDR3 length is 13 residues. V was clipped by 6 bases and J by 2 bases, with 11 bases between them. Germline CDR1 ENHRY, CDR2 SYGVKD.

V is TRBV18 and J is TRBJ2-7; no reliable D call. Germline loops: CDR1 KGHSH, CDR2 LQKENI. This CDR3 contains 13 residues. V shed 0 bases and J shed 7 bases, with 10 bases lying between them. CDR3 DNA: TGTGCCAGCTCACCACCGGTCCCGGGTGAGCAGTACTTC. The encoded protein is CASSPPVPGEQYF.

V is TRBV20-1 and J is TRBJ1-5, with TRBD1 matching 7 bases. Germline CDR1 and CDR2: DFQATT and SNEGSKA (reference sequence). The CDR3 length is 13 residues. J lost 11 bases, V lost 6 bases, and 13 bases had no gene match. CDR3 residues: CSATQGWDRAQHF. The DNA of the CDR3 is TGCAGTGCCACACAGGGGTGGGACCGGGCCCAGCATTTT.

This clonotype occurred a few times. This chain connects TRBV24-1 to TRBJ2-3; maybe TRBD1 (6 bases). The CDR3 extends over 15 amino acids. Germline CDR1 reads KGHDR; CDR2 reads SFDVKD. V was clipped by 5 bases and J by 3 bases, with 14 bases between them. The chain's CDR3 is CATSAPDRMTDTQYF. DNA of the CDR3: TGTGCCACCAGTGCGCCGGACAGAATGACAGATACGCAGTATTTT.

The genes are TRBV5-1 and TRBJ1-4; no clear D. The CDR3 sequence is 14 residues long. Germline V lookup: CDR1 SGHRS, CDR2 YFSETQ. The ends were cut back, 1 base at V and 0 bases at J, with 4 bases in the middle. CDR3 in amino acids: CASSLRSTNEKLFF. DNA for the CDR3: TGCGCCAGCAGCTTGCGGTCAACTAATGAAAAACTGTTTTTT.

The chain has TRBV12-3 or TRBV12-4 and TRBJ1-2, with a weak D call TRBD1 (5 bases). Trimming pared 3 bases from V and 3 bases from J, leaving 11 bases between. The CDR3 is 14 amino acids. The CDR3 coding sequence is TGTGCCAGCAGTTTCCTCAGGGTTCACTATGGCTACACCTTC. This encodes CASSFLRVHYGYTF.

The CDR3 here is CASSSGGGVEAFF. The CDR3 DNA reads TGTGCCAGCAGTTCCGGGGGGGGTGTTGAAGCTTTCTTT. The rearrangement uses TRBV12-3 or TRBV12-4 and TRBJ1-1; D possibly corresponds to TRBD1 (5 bases). Trimming took 4 bases from V and 7 from J, leaving 13 bases between them. This CDR3 region has 13 residues.

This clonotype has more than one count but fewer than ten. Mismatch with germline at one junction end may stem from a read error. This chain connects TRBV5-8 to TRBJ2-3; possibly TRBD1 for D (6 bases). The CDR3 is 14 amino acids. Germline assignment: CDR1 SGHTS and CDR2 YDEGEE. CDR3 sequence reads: CASSPRTVADTQYF. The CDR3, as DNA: TGCGCCAGCAGCCCCAGGACAGTTGCAGATACGCAGTATTTT.

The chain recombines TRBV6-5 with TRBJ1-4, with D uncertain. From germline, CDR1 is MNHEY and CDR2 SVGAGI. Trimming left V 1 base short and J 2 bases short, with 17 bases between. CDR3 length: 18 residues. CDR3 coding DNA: TGTGCCAGCAGTTACTACCCCGGACCATTTGGCACTAATGAAAAACTGTTTTTT. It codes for CASSYYPGPFGTNEKLFF.

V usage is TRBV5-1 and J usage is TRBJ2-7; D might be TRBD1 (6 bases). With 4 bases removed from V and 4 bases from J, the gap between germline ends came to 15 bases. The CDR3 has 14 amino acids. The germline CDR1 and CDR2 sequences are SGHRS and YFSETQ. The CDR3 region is CASSQGQPGYEQYF. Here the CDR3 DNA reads TGCGCCAGCAGCCAGGGACAACCCGGGTACGAGCAGTACTTC.

Written as DNA, the CDR3 is TGTGCCAGCAGTTTATTAGGGACAGAGTACAATGAGCAGTTCTTC. It codes for CASSLLGTEYNEQFF. V usage is TRBV28 and J usage is TRBJ2-1; 7 bases fit TRBD1. Germline trimming cut 1 base from V and 4 bases from J; bases unmatched to any gene: 4. Germline CDR1 and CDR2: MDHEN and SYDVKM. The CDR3 covers 15 residues.

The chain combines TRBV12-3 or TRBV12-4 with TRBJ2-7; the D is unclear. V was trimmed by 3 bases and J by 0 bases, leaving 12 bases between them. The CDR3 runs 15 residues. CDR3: CASSFSRQDSYEQYF. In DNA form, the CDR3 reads TGTGCCAGCAGTTTTTCCAGGCAGGACTCCTACGAGCAGTACTTC.